The T cell receptor beta chain under discussion was sequenced for a study of blood T cell repertoires in COVID-19. At the level of the study: COVID-19 samples, acute and convalescent, were from the United States, Italy and Spain.

Measured with immunoSEQ multiplex PCR; TCRdb has only the in-frame clones, and not every one. Here the sample spans 80,000 to 95,000 clones, about 90% being singletons. Only one count was recorded for this clone. There are 13 residues in the CDR3. Germline assignment: CDR1 SNHLY and CDR2 FYNNEI. Trimming stripped 6 bases from V and 6 bases from J, with 14 bases between. This receptor was identified in a human donor with active COVID-19. The donor label of this sample is uncertain. This chain joins TRBV2 and TRBJ1-2; possibly TRBD1 for D (6 bases). Sequenced: peripheral blood. CDR3 nucleotide sequence: TGTGCCAGCAGGATAGGGGGTTTGAATGGCTACACCTTC. Translating gives CASRIGGLNGYTF. Complete variable domain (other parts from reference TRBV2 and TRBJ1-2): EPEVTQTPSHQVTQMGQEVILRCVPISNHLYFYWYRQILGQKVEFLVSFYNNEISEKSEIFDDQFSVERPDGSNFTLKIRSTKLEDSAMYFCASRIGGLNGYTFGSGTRLTVV.